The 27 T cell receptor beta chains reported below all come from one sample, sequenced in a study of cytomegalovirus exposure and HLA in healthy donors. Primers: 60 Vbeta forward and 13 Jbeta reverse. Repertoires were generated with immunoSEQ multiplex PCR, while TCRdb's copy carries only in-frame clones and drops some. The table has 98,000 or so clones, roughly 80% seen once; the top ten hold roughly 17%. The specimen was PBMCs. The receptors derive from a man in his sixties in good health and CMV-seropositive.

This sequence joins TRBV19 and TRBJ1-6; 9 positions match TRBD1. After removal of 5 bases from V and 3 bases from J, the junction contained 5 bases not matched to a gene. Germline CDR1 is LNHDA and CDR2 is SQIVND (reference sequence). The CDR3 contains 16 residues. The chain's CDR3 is CASSSPDRGYNSPLHF. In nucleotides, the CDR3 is TGTGCCAGTAGTTCCCCGGACAGGGGCTATAATTCACCCCTCCACTTT.

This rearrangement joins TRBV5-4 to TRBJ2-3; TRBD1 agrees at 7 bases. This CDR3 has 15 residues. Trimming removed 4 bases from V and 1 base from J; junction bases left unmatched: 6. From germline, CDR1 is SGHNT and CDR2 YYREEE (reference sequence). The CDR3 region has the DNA TGTGCCAGCAGCCCCCGGGACAGACGCACAGATACGCAGTATTTT. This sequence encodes CASSPRDRRTDTQYF.

The CDR3 spells CASSHWGRLGDEQYF. CDR3 bases: TGTGCCAGCTCCCACTGGGGTCGCCTCGGGGACGAGCAGTACTTC. The rearrangement uses TRBV27 and TRBJ2-7; TRBD2 might be the D (5 bases). V was trimmed by 8 bases and J by 5 bases, leaving 22 bases between them. From germline, CDR1 is MNHEY and CDR2 SMNVEV (reference sequence). The CDR3 loop spans 15 amino acids.

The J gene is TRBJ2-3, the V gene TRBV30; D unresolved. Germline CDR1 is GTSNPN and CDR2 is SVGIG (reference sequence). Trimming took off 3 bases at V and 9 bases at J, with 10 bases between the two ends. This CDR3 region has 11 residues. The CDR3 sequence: CAWRRTKTQYF. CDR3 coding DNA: TGTGCCTGGAGGAGAACTAAAACGCAGTATTTT.

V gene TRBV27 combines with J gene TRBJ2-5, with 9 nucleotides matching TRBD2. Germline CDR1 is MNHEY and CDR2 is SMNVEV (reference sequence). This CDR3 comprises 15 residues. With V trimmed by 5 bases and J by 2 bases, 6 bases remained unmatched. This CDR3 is CASSPLAGKQETQYF. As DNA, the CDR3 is TGTGCCAGCAGTCCGCTAGCGGGGAAACAAGAGACCCAGTACTTC.

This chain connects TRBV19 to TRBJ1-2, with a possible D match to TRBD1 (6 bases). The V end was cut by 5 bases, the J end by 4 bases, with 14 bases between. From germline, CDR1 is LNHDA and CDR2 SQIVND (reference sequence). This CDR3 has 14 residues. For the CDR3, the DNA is TGTGCCAGTAGTTCCGGGACATCTGTCTATGGCTACACCTTC. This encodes CASSSGTSVYGYTF.

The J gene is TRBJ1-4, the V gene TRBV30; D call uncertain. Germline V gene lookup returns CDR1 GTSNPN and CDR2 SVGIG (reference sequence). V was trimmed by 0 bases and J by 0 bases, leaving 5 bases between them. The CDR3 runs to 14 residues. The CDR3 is CAWSVEATNEKLFF. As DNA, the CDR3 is TGTGCCTGGAGTGTCGAGGCAACTAATGAAAAACTGTTTTTT. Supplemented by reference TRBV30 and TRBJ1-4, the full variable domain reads SQTIHQWPATLVQPVGSPLSLECTVEGTSNPNLYWYRQAAGRGLQLLFYSVGIGQISSEVPQNLSASRPQDRQFILSSKKLLLSDSGFYLCAWSVEATNEKLFFGSGTQLSVL.

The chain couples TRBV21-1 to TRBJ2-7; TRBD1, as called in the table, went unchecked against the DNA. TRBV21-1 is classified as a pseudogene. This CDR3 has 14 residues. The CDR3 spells CASSKVGTPYEQYF. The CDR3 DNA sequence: TGTGCCAGCAGCAAGGTCGGGACACCCTACGAGCAGTACTTC.

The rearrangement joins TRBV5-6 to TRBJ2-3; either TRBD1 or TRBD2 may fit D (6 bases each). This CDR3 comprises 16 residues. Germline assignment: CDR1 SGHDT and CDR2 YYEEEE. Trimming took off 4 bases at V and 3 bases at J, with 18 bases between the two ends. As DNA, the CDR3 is TGTGCCAGCAGCCTGGGGGGCAGGGAGGTAACAGATACGCAGTATTTT. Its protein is CASSLGGREVTDTQYF. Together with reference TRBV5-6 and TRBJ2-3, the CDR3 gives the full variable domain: DAGVTQSPTHLIKTRGQQVTLRCSPKSGHDTVSWYQQALGQGPQFIFQYYEEEERQRGNFPDRFSGHQFPNYSSELNVNALLLGDSALYLCASSLGGREVTDTQYFGPGTRLTVL.

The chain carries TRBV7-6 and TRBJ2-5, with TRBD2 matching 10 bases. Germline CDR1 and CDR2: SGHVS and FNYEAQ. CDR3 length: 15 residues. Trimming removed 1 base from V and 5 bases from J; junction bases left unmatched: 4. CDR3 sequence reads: CASSLGAGGSETQYF. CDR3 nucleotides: TGTGCCAGCAGCTTAGGAGCGGGGGGGAGCGAGACCCAGTACTTC.

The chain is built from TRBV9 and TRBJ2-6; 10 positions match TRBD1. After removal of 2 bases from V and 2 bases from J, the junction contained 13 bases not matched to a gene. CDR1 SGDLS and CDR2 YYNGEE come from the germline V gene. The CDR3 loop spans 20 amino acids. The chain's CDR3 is CASSVAPGQGSGTGANVLTF. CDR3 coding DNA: TGTGCCAGCAGCGTCGCCCCGGGACAGGGGTCAGGAACTGGGGCCAACGTCCTGACTTTC.

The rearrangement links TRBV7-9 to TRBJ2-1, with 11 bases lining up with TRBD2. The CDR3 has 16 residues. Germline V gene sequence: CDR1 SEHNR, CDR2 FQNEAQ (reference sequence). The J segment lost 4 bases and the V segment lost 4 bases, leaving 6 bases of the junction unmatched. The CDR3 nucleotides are TGTGCCAGCAGCTCACTAGCGGGGGTGACTTACAATGAGCAGTTCTTC. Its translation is CASSSLAGVTYNEQFF.

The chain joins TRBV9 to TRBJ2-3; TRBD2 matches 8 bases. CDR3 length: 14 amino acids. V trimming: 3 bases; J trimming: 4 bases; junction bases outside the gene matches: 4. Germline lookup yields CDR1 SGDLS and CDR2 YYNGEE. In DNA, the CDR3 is TGTGCCAGCAGCGAGCGGGGGCCGCCAGATACGCAGTATTTT. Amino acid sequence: CASSERGPPDTQYF.

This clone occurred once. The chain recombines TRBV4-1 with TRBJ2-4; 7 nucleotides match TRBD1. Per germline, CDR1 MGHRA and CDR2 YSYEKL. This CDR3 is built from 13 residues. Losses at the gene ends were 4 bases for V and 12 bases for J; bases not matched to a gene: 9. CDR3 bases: TGCGCCAGCAGCCTCCTTCAGGGGGTCCGTCAGTACTTC. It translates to CASSLLQGVRQYF.

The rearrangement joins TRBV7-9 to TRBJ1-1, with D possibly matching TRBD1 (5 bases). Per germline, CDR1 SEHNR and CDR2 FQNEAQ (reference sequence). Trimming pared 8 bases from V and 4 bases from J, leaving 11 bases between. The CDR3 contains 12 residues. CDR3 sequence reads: CASRQGRTEAFF. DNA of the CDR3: TGTGCCAGCCGCCAGGGTCGCACTGAAGCTTTCTTT.

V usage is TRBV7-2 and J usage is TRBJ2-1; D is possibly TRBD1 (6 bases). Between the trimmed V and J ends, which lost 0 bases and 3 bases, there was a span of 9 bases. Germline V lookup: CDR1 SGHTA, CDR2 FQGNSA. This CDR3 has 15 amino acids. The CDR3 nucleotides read TGTGCCAGCAGCTTAGCTGGGGGCGACTACAATGAGCAGTTCTTC. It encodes CASSLAGGDYNEQFF.

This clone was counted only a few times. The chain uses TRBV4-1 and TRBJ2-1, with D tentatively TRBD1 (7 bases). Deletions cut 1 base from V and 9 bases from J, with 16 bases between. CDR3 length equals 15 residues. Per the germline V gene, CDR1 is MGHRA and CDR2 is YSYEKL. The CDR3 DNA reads TGCGCCAGCAGCCAAGCAGGGGGGCAGAGGGCTGAGCAGTTCTTC. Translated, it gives CASSQAGGQRAEQFF.

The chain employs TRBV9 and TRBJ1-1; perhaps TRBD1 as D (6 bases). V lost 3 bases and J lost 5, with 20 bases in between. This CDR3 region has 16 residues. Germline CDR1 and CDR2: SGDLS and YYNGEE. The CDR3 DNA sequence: TGTGCCAGCAGCGGAGGAGAACAGGGAGGGTTGACTGAAGCTTTCTTT. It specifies CASSGGEQGGLTEAFF.

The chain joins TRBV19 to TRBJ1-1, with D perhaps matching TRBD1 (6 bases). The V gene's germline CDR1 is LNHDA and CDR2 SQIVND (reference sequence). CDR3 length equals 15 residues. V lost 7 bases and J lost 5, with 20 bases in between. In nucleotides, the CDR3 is TGTGCCAGTATTGAACAGGGAAGATTGGGAACTGAAGCTTTCTTT. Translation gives CASIEQGRLGTEAFF.

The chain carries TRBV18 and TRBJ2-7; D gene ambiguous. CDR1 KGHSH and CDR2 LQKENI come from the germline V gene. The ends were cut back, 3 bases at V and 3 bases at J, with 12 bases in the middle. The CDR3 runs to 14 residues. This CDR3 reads CASSPHRKDYEQYF. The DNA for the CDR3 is TGTGCCAGCTCACCGCACAGAAAGGACTACGAGCAGTACTTC.

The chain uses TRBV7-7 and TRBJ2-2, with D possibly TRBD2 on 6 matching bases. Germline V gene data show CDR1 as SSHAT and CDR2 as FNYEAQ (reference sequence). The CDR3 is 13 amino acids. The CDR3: CASGEAGTGELFF. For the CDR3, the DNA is TGTGCTAGCGGAGAGGCTGGCACCGGGGAGCTGTTTTTT. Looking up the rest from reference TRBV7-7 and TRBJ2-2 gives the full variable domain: GAGVSQSPRYKVTKRGQDVTLRCDPISSHATLYWYQQALGQGPEFLTYFNYEAQPDKSGLPSDRFSAERPEGSISTLTIQRTEQRDSAMYRCASGEAGTGELFFGEGSRLTVL.

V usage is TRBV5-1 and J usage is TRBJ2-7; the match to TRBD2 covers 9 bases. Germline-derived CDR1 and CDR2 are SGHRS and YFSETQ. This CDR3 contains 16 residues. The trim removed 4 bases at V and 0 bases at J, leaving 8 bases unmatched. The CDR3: CASSVAGALNSYEQYF. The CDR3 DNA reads TGCGCCAGCAGCGTAGCGGGGGCCCTAAACTCCTACGAGCAGTACTTC.

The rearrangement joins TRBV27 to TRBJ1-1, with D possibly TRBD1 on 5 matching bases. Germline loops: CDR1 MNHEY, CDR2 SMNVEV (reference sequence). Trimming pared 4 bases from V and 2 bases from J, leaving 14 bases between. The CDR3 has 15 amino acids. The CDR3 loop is CASSSGYALNTEAFF. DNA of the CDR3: TGTGCCAGCAGTTCAGGGTATGCCCTAAACACTGAAGCTTTCTTT.

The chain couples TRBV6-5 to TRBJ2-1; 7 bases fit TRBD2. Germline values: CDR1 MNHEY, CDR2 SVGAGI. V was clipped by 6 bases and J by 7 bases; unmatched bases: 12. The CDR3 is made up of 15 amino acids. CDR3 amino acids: CASRQAGSPRNEQFF. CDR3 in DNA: TGTGCCAGCAGACAAGCGGGGAGTCCGAGAAATGAGCAGTTCTTC.

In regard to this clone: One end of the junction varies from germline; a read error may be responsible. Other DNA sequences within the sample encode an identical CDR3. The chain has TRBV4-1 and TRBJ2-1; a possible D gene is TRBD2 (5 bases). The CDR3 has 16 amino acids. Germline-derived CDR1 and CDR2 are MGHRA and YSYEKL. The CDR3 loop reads CASSQEGAAPYNEQFF. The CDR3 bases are TGTGCCAGCAGCCAAGAAGGAGCGGCCCCCTACAATGAGCAGTTCTTC.

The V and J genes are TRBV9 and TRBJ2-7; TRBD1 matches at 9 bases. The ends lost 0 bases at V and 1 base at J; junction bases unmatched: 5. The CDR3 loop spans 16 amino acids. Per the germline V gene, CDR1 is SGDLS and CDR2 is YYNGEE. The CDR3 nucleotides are TGTGCCAGCAGCGTAGAACAGGGGGCACCATCCTACGAGCAGTACTTC. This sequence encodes CASSVEQGAPSYEQYF.

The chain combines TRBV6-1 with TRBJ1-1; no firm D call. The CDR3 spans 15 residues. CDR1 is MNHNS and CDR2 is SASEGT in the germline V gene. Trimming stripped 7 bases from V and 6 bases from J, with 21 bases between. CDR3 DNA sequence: TGTGCCAGCAAGTTCGTGCGGCAGCTCCCTGCTGAAGCTTTCTTT. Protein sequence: CASKFVRQLPAEAFF.